This is a list of T cell receptor beta chains from one sample in a study of metastatic and nonmetastatic thyroid tumors. TCRdb re-called clones via MiXCR from the PCR reads. The data hold some 30,000 clones, with less than 20% observed a single time. The specimen sequenced was blood. These receptors originate from a female donor with papillary thyroid cancer or a benign thyroid nodule (not recorded which). Some clones in this sample may be carry-over from other donors' samples. CDR3s include the opening cysteine and the closing phenylalanine or tryptophan. The D gene is left open where the match is weak. Not every row has a clone size; where given, it reads once, few, many or a size class.

>.|TRBV13|.|TRBJ2-1
TGTGCCAGCAGCTTCTCTAGCAGGAGCTCCTACAATGAGCAGTTCTTC
CASSFSSRSSYNEQFF
>.|TRBV28|many|TRBJ2-7
TGTGCCAGCAGGGGTAGCTTGTTCTCCTACGAGCAGTACTTC
CASRGSLFSYEQYF
>.|TRBV7-2|few|TRBJ2-7
TGTGCCAGCAGCGCTACCTGGTCAGAATACGAGCAGTACTTC
CASSATWSEYEQYF
>.|TRBV5-1|.|TRBJ1-2
TGCGCCAGCAGGGGGCCAGGGTCGTATGGCTACACCTTC
CASRGPGSYGYTF
>.|TRBV18|many|TRBJ2-3
TGTGCCAGCTCACCGGGACCATCAGATACGCAGTATTTT
CASSPGPSDTQYF
>.|TRBV11-1|many|TRBJ1-5
TGTGCCAGCAGCCCCCTGGAGGCGGGGGGCAATCAGCCCCAGCATTTT
CASSPLEAGGNQPQHF
>.|TRBV7-2|many|TRBJ1-5
TGTGCCAGCAGCTTAGAGTCGGGGAACAATCAGCCCCAGCATTTT
CASSLESGNNQPQHF
>.|TRBV6-1|many|TRBJ1-2
TGTGCCAGCAGTAGGCTGGATGGAGGCTACACCTTC
CASSRLDGGYTF
>.|TRBV2|many|TRBJ2-5
TGTGCCAGCAGTGATGTGGGGCGGGGGACCCAGTACTTC
CASSDVGRGTQYF
>.|TRBV20-1|many|TRBJ2-5
TGCAGTGCTAACAAGGTGGAGACCCAGTACTTC
CSANKVETQYF
>.|TRBV4-1|few|TRBJ2-2
TGCGCCAGCAGCCCACTCACCGGGGAGCTGTTTTTT
CASSPLTGELFF
>.|TRBV24-1|medium-sized|TRBJ2-2
TGTGCCACCAGTGGGTACCCGAACACCGGGGAGCTGTTTTTT
CATSGYPNTGELFF
>.|TRBV6-4|few|TRBJ1-1
TGTGCCAGCAGTGTCTCCCACGAGGGTACTGAAGCTTTCTTT
CASSVSHEGTEAFF
>.|TRBV4-1|.|TRBJ2-7
TGCGCCAGCAGCCTTTCCCTAGCGACCTACGAGCAGTACTTC
CASSLSLATYEQYF
>TRBD1|TRBV20-1|many|TRBJ1-1
TGCAGTGCTGAGACAGGGGGGAACACTGAAGCTTTCTTT
CSAETGGNTEAFF
>.|TRBV6-1|many|TRBJ1-4
TGTGCCAGCAGAGAAGGGGGGTGGGAAAAACTGTTTTTT
CASREGGWEKLFF
>.|TRBV15|.|TRBJ2-7
TGTGCCACCAGCAGAGAGCCAGGGCTGGGGTTCTACGAGCAGTACTTC
CATSREPGLGFYEQYF
>.|TRBV6-1|few|TRBJ1-6
TGTGCCAGCATTCCCAGCTATAATTCACCCCTCCACTTT
CASIPSYNSPLHF
>TRBD1|TRBV11-3|.|TRBJ2-1
TGTGCCAGCAGCCCACAGGGGGGCAATGAGCAGTTCTTC
CASSPQGGNEQFF
>TRBD1|TRBV7-6|.|TRBJ1-3
TGTGCCAGCAGCTTAGGGGGGACAGGAATTTTCCCTCACCCTGGAAACACCATATATTTT
CASSLGGTGIFPHPGNTIYF
>.|TRBV6-1|medium-sized|TRBJ1-6
TGTGCCAGCAGCGTATCGTCAGGAGATAATTCACCCCTCCACTTT
CASSVSSGDNSPLHF
>.|TRBV12-3/TRBV12-4|many|TRBJ1-2
TGTGCCAGCAGTCAGGCTAACTATGGCTACACCTTC
CASSQANYGYTF
>.|TRBV19|many|TRBJ1-5
TGTGCCAGTAGTATTACCGGGTCCGGCAATCAGCCCCAGCATTTT
CASSITGSGNQPQHF
>TRBD2|TRBV5-1|few|TRBJ2-1
TGCGCCAGCAGCTTGGGGCTAGCGGGAGATGAGCAGTTCTTC
CASSLGLAGDEQFF
>.|TRBV6-5|few|TRBJ1-6
TGTGCCAGCAGCCTGGCTCTTGACAGGAGCTCCTATAATTCACCCCTCCACTTT
CASSLALDRSSYNSPLHF
>TRBD1|TRBV29-1|many|TRBJ1-2
TGCAGCGTTGAAGGACAGGGGATCGAGGGCTACACCTTC
CSVEGQGIEGYTF
>TRBD1|TRBV12-3/TRBV12-4|few|TRBJ1-1
TGTGCCAGCAGTCGGCCGGGACAGGGTGGGCCTGAAGCTTTCTTT
CASSRPGQGGPEAFF
>.|TRBV6-5|many|TRBJ1-5
TGTGCCAGCAGTTACTCTGAGGGGGCCCAGCATTTT
CASSYSEGAQHF
>.|TRBV2|.|TRBJ2-7
TGTGCCAGCAGGAGGGGTACCAGTTCCTACGAGCAGTACTTC
CASRRGTSSYEQYF
>.|TRBV6-5|.|TRBJ1-1
TGTGCCAGCAGTTACTGGTGGGTTGGGTTGGGCACTGAAGCTTTCTTT
CASSYWWVGLGTEAFF
>.|TRBV5-1|many|TRBJ2-2
TGCGCCAGCAGCTTGAGGGACAAAAACACCGGGGAGCTGTTTTTT
CASSLRDKNTGELFF
>TRBD2|TRBV6-2/TRBV6-3|few|TRBJ2-1
TGTGCCAGCAGCCATGGGAGGATAGCGGGGTTCAATGAGCAGTTCTTC
CASSHGRIAGFNEQFF
>.|TRBV10-2|many|TRBJ1-3
TGCGCCAGCAGTGAGTCTGGGGGAGGAAACACCATATATTTT
CASSESGGGNTIYF
>.|TRBV11-2|.|TRBJ2-1
TGTGCCAGCAGCCGGGGGATAACGATTAGTGAGCAGTTCTTC
CASSRGITISEQFF
>TRBD1|TRBV6-1|.|TRBJ1-2
TGTGCCAGCAGCTGGGACAGCTACTATGGCTACACCTTC
CASSWDSYYGYTF
>TRBD1|TRBV11-2|.|TRBJ1-2
TGTGCCAGCAGCTCCCGTGGGCAGGGGGCGGCGGGCTACACCTTC
CASSSRGQGAAGYTF
>.|TRBV11-2|many|TRBJ2-5
TGTGCCAGCAGCCTAACCGGGGAGACCCAGTACTTC
CASSLTGETQYF
>.|TRBV14|many|TRBJ2-1
TGTGCCAGCAGCCTGCGGGGATTGTACAATGAGCAGTTCTTC
CASSLRGLYNEQFF
>.|TRBV2|.|TRBJ2-6
TGTGCCAGCACCAGTTCAGCTGTGCCCAACGTCCTGACTTTC
CASTSSAVPNVLTF
>.|TRBV3-1|.|TRBJ1-3
TGTGCCAGCTCCCTCGGGCAGATTAGAAACACCATATATTTT
CASSLGQIRNTIYF
>TRBD1|TRBV6-5|many|TRBJ1-1
TGTGCCAGCAGTTACTCGGGGGGACAGACGAACACTGAAGCTTTCTTT
CASSYSGGQTNTEAFF
>.|TRBV20-1|.|TRBJ1-5
TGCAGTGCTACCTCAGCCGGGACATGGGATCAGCCCCAGCATTTT
CSATSAGTWDQPQHF
>.|TRBV3-1|many|TRBJ1-5
TGTGCCAGCAGCCAGGCTCTCAATCAGCCCCAGCATTTT
CASSQALNQPQHF